This is a list of T cell receptor beta chains from one sample in a study of T cells after yellow fever vaccination. TCRdb passed the 5' RACE reads through MiXCR, listing each CDR3 protein once. The table has some 300,000 distinct CDR3 sequences, roughly 4% seen once. The sample consisted of PBMCs, taken on the day of the yellow fever booster vaccination. These receptors all stem from a man between 18 and 29 years old who received the YFV17D yellow fever vaccine. CDR3s leave out the opening cysteine and the closing phenylalanine or tryptophan. The order of the fields is V gene, J gene, CDR3 protein.

v_call: TRBV14
j_call: TRBJ1-5
cdr3_aa: ASSTRSNQPQH

v_call: TRBV20-1
j_call: TRBJ2-3
cdr3_aa: SARGPGQGVTDTQY

v_call: TRBV7-6
j_call: TRBJ2-1
cdr3_aa: ASSFRSNEQF

v_call: TRBV3-1
j_call: TRBJ2-5
cdr3_aa: ASSAGTHQETQY

v_call: TRBV9
j_call: TRBJ2-3
cdr3_aa: ASSVAAKILTTDTQY

v_call: TRBV20-1
j_call: TRBJ1-3
cdr3_aa: SARDTPRAGNTIY

v_call: TRBV5-1
j_call: TRBJ1-1
cdr3_aa: ASSPTPWQGAKNTEAF

v_call: TRBV11-2
j_call: TRBJ2-4
cdr3_aa: ASSPYPLGLAKNIQY

v_call: TRBV29-1
j_call: TRBJ1-1
cdr3_aa: SGGESHTEAF

v_call: TRBV28
j_call: TRBJ2-1
cdr3_aa: ASSLISQTGQF

v_call: TRBV18
j_call: TRBJ2-3
cdr3_aa: ASSPPAGMDTQY

v_call: TRBV4-3
j_call: TRBJ1-6
cdr3_aa: ASSQAAGFDSPLH

v_call: TRBV7-8
j_call: TRBJ2-1
cdr3_aa: ASSWRMTYNEQF

v_call: TRBV19
j_call: TRBJ2-2
cdr3_aa: ASTPSTGFVGELF

v_call: TRBV29-1
j_call: TRBJ2-2
cdr3_aa: SVEERDRGQGGELF

v_call: TRBV9
j_call: TRBJ1-2
cdr3_aa: ASSVASRGGPSGYT

v_call: TRBV12-3/TRBV12-4
j_call: TRBJ1-5
cdr3_aa: ASTPDRGGGYSNQPQH

v_call: TRBV7-2
j_call: TRBJ2-7
cdr3_aa: ASSSGTGIGEQY

v_call: TRBV20-1
j_call: TRBJ1-1
cdr3_aa: SATRTVNTEAF

v_call: TRBV4-3
j_call: TRBJ2-7
cdr3_aa: ASSQEEAGNYEQY

v_call: TRBV20-1
j_call: TRBJ2-4
cdr3_aa: SARERGGRIQY

v_call: TRBV7-9
j_call: TRBJ2-3
cdr3_aa: ASSLALMVAGRSTDTQY

v_call: TRBV7-3
j_call: TRBJ2-7
cdr3_aa: ASSKTGTGETEQY

v_call: TRBV18
j_call: TRBJ2-5
cdr3_aa: ASSPIRQGTETQY

v_call: TRBV5-1
j_call: TRBJ2-3
cdr3_aa: ASSFGSVADTQY

v_call: TRBV5-6
j_call: TRBJ1-2
cdr3_aa: ASSLVGQAYGYT

v_call: TRBV4-1
j_call: TRBJ1-2
cdr3_aa: ASSQKPLSDRGPRGYT

v_call: TRBV28
j_call: TRBJ2-6
cdr3_aa: ATGLGFFQSSGANVLT

v_call: TRBV4-3
j_call: TRBJ1-3
cdr3_aa: ASSQDRHSPSSGNTIY

v_call: TRBV7-3
j_call: TRBJ2-5
cdr3_aa: ASSVDRGKLAGIQETQY

v_call: TRBV27
j_call: TRBJ1-1
cdr3_aa: ASRLGNTEAF

v_call: TRBV5-1
j_call: TRBJ2-1
cdr3_aa: ASSFSGGARSYNEQF